These 11 T cell receptor beta chains were all obtained from the same sample, sequenced in a study of T cells of healthy individuals. MiXCR, applied by TCRdb to the 5' RACE reads, yields one record per CDR3 protein. This table has about 96,000 distinct CDR3 sequences, roughly a sixth appearing once. These TCRs come from a human donor in good health.

This clonotype occurred many times. V gene TRBV29-1 combines with J gene TRBJ2-1; TRBD1 aligns across 9 bases. The germline gives CDR1 SQVTM, CDR2 ANQGSEA. Trimming at V came to 4 bases and at J to 6 bases, leaving 7 bases not matched to a gene. CDR3 length equals 14 residues. The CDR3 nucleotides read TGCAGCGTTGTGACAGGGGGGCGTATCAATGAGCAGTTCTTC. It translates to CSVVTGGRINEQFF.

This clonotype was observed at least ten times. The genes are TRBV25-1 and TRBJ1-1; 7 bases match TRBD1. This CDR3 has 12 amino acids. The germline V gene encodes CDR1 MGHDK and CDR2 SYGVNS. The V gene end was trimmed by 4 bases and the J gene end by 8 bases; junction bases not matched to a gene: 4. CDR3 amino acids: CASSGSGQEAFF. The CDR3 bases are TGTGCCAGCAGTGGGTCGGGACAGGAAGCTTTCTTT.

V and J are TRBV20-1 and TRBJ1-4; possible D gene TRBD1, 6 bases. Germline CDR1 reads DFQATT; CDR2 reads SNEGSKA (reference sequence). This CDR3 spans 14 amino acids. V gave up 0 bases and J gave up 6 bases, with 11 bases separating them. The CDR3 sequence is CSAREGGAYEKLFF. DNA for the CDR3: TGCAGTGCTAGAGAGGGGGGCGCTTATGAAAAACTGTTTTTT.

This clonotype has more than one count but fewer than ten. This rearrangement joins TRBV28 to TRBJ2-1; 7 nucleotides agree with TRBD1. CDR3 length equals 15 residues. The germline V gene has CDR1 MDHEN and CDR2 SYDVKM. Trimming at V came to 6 bases and at J to 4 bases, leaving 9 bases not matched to a gene. This CDR3 reads CASRPTGDIYNEQFF. The CDR3 DNA follows: TGTGCCAGCAGGCCAACAGGGGACATATACAATGAGCAGTTCTTC.

The gene calls are TRBV29-1 and TRBJ2-3; possible D gene TRBD1, 6 bases. The CDR3 runs to 13 residues. Germline loops: CDR1 SQVTM, CDR2 ANQGSEA. V was shortened by 7 bases and J by 3 bases, with 14 bases between the two germline ends. CDR3 amino acids: CSANYRETDTQYF. DNA of the CDR3: TGCAGCGCCAACTACAGGGAGACAGATACGCAGTATTTT.

This clonotype has more than one count but fewer than ten. This chain links TRBV7-9 with TRBJ1-4; TRBD1 matches at 7 bases. In germline, CDR1 is SEHNR, CDR2 FQNEAQ (reference sequence). The ends lost 6 bases at V and 4 bases at J; junction bases unmatched: 17. This CDR3 spans 18 amino acids. The CDR3 region is CASSPGRGGALLNEKLFF. The CDR3 DNA reads as TGTGCCAGCAGTCCTGGAAGAGGGGGCGCGTTGCTTAATGAAAAACTGTTTTTT.

The CDR3 sequence is CASSTFTDSYEQYF. The CDR3 bases are TGTGCCAGCAGCACCTTTACAGACTCCTACGAGCAGTACTTC. V gene TRBV7-9 combines with J gene TRBJ2-7; no clear D. The germline CDR1 and CDR2 sequences are SEHNR and FQNEAQ (reference sequence). The V end was cut by 5 bases, the J end by 0 bases, with 11 bases between. This CDR3 has 14 residues. The full variable domain, completed using reference TRBV7-9 and TRBJ2-7, is DTGVSQNPRHKITKRGQNVTFRCDPISEHNRLYWYRQTLGQGPEFLTYFQNEAQLEKSRLLSDRFSAERPKGSFSTLEIQRTEQGDSAMYLCASSTFTDSYEQYFGPGTRLTVT.

The CDR3 here is CASSQDGQGCNQPQHF. DNA of the CDR3: TGCGCCAGCAGCCAAGACGGTCAGGGGTGCAATCAGCCCCAGCATTTT. The gene calls are TRBV4-3 and TRBJ1-5, with a weak D call TRBD1 (6 bases). CDR1 is LGHNA, CDR2 YSLEER, per germline. The CDR3 is made up of 16 amino acids. Trimming took 0 bases from V and 2 from J, leaving 11 bases between them.

In its sample, this clonotype was seen a few times. The chain is built from TRBV7-9 and TRBJ2-3; TRBD1 might be the D (5 bases). V was trimmed by 3 bases and J by 8 bases, leaving 18 bases between them. The CDR3 covers 15 residues. Germline V gene data show CDR1 as SEHNR and CDR2 as FQNEAQ (reference sequence). This CDR3 is CASSLGNGARVTQYF. The CDR3 DNA is TGTGCCAGCAGCTTGGGAAATGGGGCCAGGGTTACGCAGTATTTT.

This clonotype was counted between two and nine times. This chain connects TRBV10-3 to TRBJ2-2; the match to TRBD1 covers 9 bases. CDR1 ENHRY and CDR2 SYGVKD come from the germline V gene. V trimming: 2 bases; J trimming: 1 base; junction bases outside the gene matches: 2. This CDR3 comprises 16 residues. CDR3 nucleotides: TGTGCCATCAGTGAGGGGACAGGGCTGAACACCGGGGAGCTGTTTTTT. Amino acid sequence: CAISEGTGLNTGELFF.

This clonotype has ten or more counts. This sequence joins TRBV12-3 or TRBV12-4 and TRBJ1-2; no clear D gene. V dropped 2 bases and J dropped 4 bases, with 14 bases sitting between them. The CDR3 covers 15 residues. The chain's CDR3 is CASSLSPGRPYGYTF. The CDR3 nucleotides are TGTGCCAGCAGTTTATCGCCGGGCAGACCCTATGGCTACACCTTC.